The entry below describes one T cell receptor (beta chain). Its antigen is undetermined. Losses at the gene ends were 5 bases for V and 6 bases for J; bases not matched to a gene: 9. In germline, CDR1 is MNHGY, CDR2 SAAAGT. The CDR3 has 15 residues. TCRdb fed the reads into MiXCR, producing one record per CDR3 protein. The profile shows around 340,000 distinct CDR3 sequences, just under 30% of them singletons. The data were taken from a study of T cell repertoires in cytomegalovirus infection. As for the study in general: Recently identified HLA-C-restricted and well-studied HLA-B-restricted CMV epitopes were used. Shared public TCR beta signatures pointed to both CMV infection and a matching HLA type. Findings and limits, study-wide: HLA-C-restricted CMV clonotypes gave the most frequent clonotype in two of eight donors. Cumulative public TCR beta family frequency identified CMV carriers with the relevant HLA.

The starting material was cultured PBMCs, obtained from culture after CMV antigen stimulation. This rearrangement joins TRBV6-8 to TRBJ1-2; TRBD1 aligns across 10 bases. The sequence was collected from a human donor in good health (CMV status not recorded). Some clones in this sample may be carry-over from other donors' samples. The CDR3: CASSLRRTGGHGYTF. The DNA for the CDR3 is TGTGCCAGCAGTCTCAGGCGGACAGGGGGTCATGGCTACACCTTC.